The 32 T cell receptor beta chains listed next were all sequenced from one sample in a study of shared clonotypes between healthy human individuals. Profiling relied on immunoSEQ multiplex PCR, and the TCRdb table lists in-frame clones only, not all of them. The sample yields about 1,500,000 clones, roughly 96% seen once. The source material was naive CD4+ T cells sorted from blood. Subset: CD45RA+ positively selected. Receptors were obtained from a man younger than 45 in good health.

The sample holds one count of this clone. V usage is TRBV10-3 and J usage is TRBJ2-2, with no clear D. The CDR3 extends over 15 amino acids. V was pared by 2 bases and J by 6 bases, with 13 bases between. Germline CDR1 reads ENHRY; CDR2 reads SYGVKD. The CDR3 is CAISERPEAPGELFF. The CDR3 nucleotides read TGTGCCATCAGTGAGCGTCCAGAGGCCCCCGGGGAGCTGTTTTTT.

The rearrangement uses TRBV6-6 and TRBJ1-5; D unresolved. Trimming stripped 2 bases from V and 0 bases from J, with 11 bases between. The CDR3 has 16 residues. The germline V gene has CDR1 MNHNY and CDR2 SVGAGI (reference sequence). The CDR3 loop reads CASSYLNPVSNQPQHF. In DNA form, the CDR3 reads TGTGCCAGCAGTTACCTCAACCCGGTTAGCAATCAGCCCCAGCATTTT.

V is TRBV30 and J is TRBJ1-2, with TRBD1 matching over 7 bases. V gave up 3 bases and J gave up 4 bases; unmatched junction bases: 5. The CDR3 contains 13 residues. CDR1 is GTSNPN and CDR2 is SVGIG in the germline V gene (reference sequence). The CDR3 coding sequence is TGTGCCTGGAGGACAGGGCCATCCTATGGCTACACCTTC. Residues: CAWRTGPSYGYTF. Complete variable domain (other parts from reference TRBV30 and TRBJ1-2): SQTIHQWPATLVQPVGSPLSLECTVEGTSNPNLYWYRQAAGRGLQLLFYSVGIGQISSEVPQNLSASRPQDRQFILSSKKLLLSDSGFYLCAWRTGPSYGYTFGSGTRLTVV.

The rearrangement uses TRBV10-3 and TRBJ1-1, with D unresolved. From germline, CDR1 is ENHRY and CDR2 SYGVKD. Trimming pared 2 bases from V and 0 bases from J, leaving 4 bases between. CDR3 length: 13 amino acids. The CDR3 reads CAISEGVNTEAFF. The CDR3 coding sequence is TGTGCCATCAGTGAGGGGGTGAACACTGAAGCTTTCTTT.

This chain connects TRBV10-2 to TRBJ2-2, with 8 nucleotides matching TRBD1. V lost 8 bases and J lost 0; bases outside the gene matches: 8. The CDR3 is 16 amino acids. Germline V gene data show CDR1 as WSHSY and CDR2 as SAAADI. DNA of the CDR3: TGCGCCAGCCAGAGACAGGGGATTGCGAACACCGGGGAGCTGTTTTTT. Translating it yields CASQRQGIANTGELFF.

On this clone itself: The same CDR3 can be traced to other DNA sequences in this sample. The chain links TRBV18 to TRBJ2-1; D ambiguous. V was shortened by 6 bases and J by 0 bases, with 9 bases between the two germline ends. Germline V CDR1 and CDR2: KGHSH, LQKENI. This CDR3 is built from 14 residues. CDR3 nucleotide sequence: TGTGCCAGCTCCCTGACGCGCTCCTACAATGAGCAGTTCTTC. This sequence encodes CASSLTRSYNEQFF.

The chain employs TRBV6-1 and TRBJ2-1; 7 positions agree with TRBD2. Looked up from germline, CDR1 is MNHNS and CDR2 is SASEGT. V trimming: 4 bases; J trimming: 4 bases; junction bases outside the gene matches: 7. CDR3 length: 15 residues. In DNA, the CDR3 is TGTGCCAGCAGTGCCCAGACTAGCATATACAATGAGCAGTTCTTC. Its protein product is CASSAQTSIYNEQFF.

This sequence joins TRBV29-1 and TRBJ1-2; TRBD1 might be the D (5 bases). CDR1 is SQVTM, CDR2 ANQGSEA, per germline. The CDR3 sequence is 14 residues long. V was pared by 7 bases and J by 1 base, with 16 bases between. CDR3 nucleotide sequence: TGCAGCGCGCAGGGACTGTACCGTAACTATGGCTACACCTTC. Its translation is CSAQGLYRNYGYTF.

This CDR3 is CASSSVGAQETQYF. The CDR3 nucleotides are TGTGCCAGCAGCTCGGTGGGGGCCCAAGAGACCCAGTACTTC. V and J are TRBV7-7 and TRBJ2-5; D might be TRBD1 (6 bases). V lost 4 bases and J lost 1, with 10 bases in between. CDR1 is SSHAT and CDR2 is FNYEAQ in the germline V gene (reference sequence). The CDR3 spans 14 residues.

V and J are TRBV18 and TRBJ2-2; 9 nucleotides line up with TRBD2. The CDR3 contains 17 residues. V dropped 4 bases and J dropped 0; count of bases not matched to a gene: 6. Germline-derived CDR1 and CDR2 are KGHSH and LQKENI. For the CDR3, the DNA is TGTGCCAGCTCACGAGCTGTAGCGGGGGCGAACACCGGGGAGCTGTTTTTT. Translated, it gives CASSRAVAGANTGELFF.

The chain is built from TRBV2 and TRBJ2-2; 9 bases are a match to TRBD2. Germline trimming cut 6 bases from V and 2 bases from J; bases unmatched to any gene: 7. CDR3 size: 16 residues. Germline-derived CDR1 and CDR2 are SNHLY and FYNNEI. The CDR3 sequence is CASSGRLAVNTGELFF. CDR3 DNA: TGTGCCAGCAGCGGTCGACTAGCGGTAAACACCGGGGAGCTGTTTTTT.

On this clone: At one end, the junction sequence differs from germline, possibly due to a read error. The sample contains more than one DNA sequence encoding this CDR3. The chain combines TRBV5-4 with TRBJ2-7; 10 bases agree with TRBD2. Per germline, CDR1 SGHNT and CDR2 YYREEE (reference sequence). The CDR3 runs 15 residues. The CDR3 DNA reads TGTGCCAGCAGCTTGGGAGGACTAGCGGTCTACGAGCAGTATTTC. Residues: CASSLGGLAVYEQYF.

The chain has TRBV9 and TRBJ2-2; the match to TRBD2 covers 11 bases. Trimming removed 3 bases from V and 4 bases from J; junction bases left unmatched: 14. Germline assignment: CDR1 SGDLS and CDR2 YYNGEE. The CDR3 has 19 amino acids. The CDR3: CASSGRKRTSGRGTGELFF. In DNA form, the CDR3 reads TGTGCCAGCAGCGGAAGAAAAAGAACTAGCGGGAGAGGCACCGGGGAGCTGTTTTTT.

The chain joins TRBV5-1 to TRBJ2-5, with TRBD2 identical over 8 bases. Unmatched junction bases numbered 8, after V lost 0 bases and J lost 4 bases. CDR3 length: 16 residues. Looked up from germline, CDR1 is SGHRS and CDR2 is YFSETQ. CDR3 loop: CASSLGQASGRETQYF. The CDR3 DNA reads as TGCGCCAGCAGCTTGGGACAGGCTAGCGGGCGAGAGACCCAGTACTTC.

This chain connects TRBV18 to TRBJ2-5; D ambiguous. Germline CDR1 is KGHSH and CDR2 is LQKENI. The CDR3 covers 15 residues. The V and J ends lost 6 bases and 1 base respectively, with 15 bases between them. The CDR3 nucleotides are TGTGCCAGCTCCCCCTCTGGTGTAGTCCAAGAGACCCAGTACTTC. Translation gives CASSPSGVVQETQYF.

V usage is TRBV6-1 and J usage is TRBJ2-7, with unresolved D. CDR1 and CDR2 from the germline V gene are MNHNS and SASEGT. V lost 9 bases and J 0 bases, leaving 18 bases between the germline ends. The length of the CDR3 is 15 residues. CDR3 residues: CASRIGYTASYEQYF. CDR3 nucleotide sequence: TGTGCCAGTAGAATAGGGTACACGGCCTCCTACGAGCAGTACTTC.

The V call is TRBV5-1, the J call TRBJ2-2; D might be TRBD1 or TRBD2, each matching 5 bases. The CDR3 covers 18 residues. Germline V gene sequence: CDR1 SGHRS, CDR2 YFSETQ. The ends were cut back, 0 bases at V and 0 bases at J, with 15 bases in the middle. DNA of the CDR3: TGCGCCAGCAGCTTGGCTAACCGGGGCACCGCGAACACCGGGGAGCTGTTTTTT. This sequence encodes CASSLANRGTANTGELFF. The full variable domain, with the rest looked up from reference TRBV5-1 and TRBJ2-2, is KAGVTQTPRYLIKTRGQQVTLSCSPISGHRSVSWYQQTPGQGLQFLFEYFSETQRNKGNFPGRFSGRQFSNSRSEMNVSTLELGDSALYLCASSLANRGTANTGELFFGEGSRLTVL.

The V gene is TRBV30, the J gene TRBJ2-7; 7 bases are shared with TRBD2. This CDR3 comprises 12 residues. In germline, CDR1 is GTSNPN, CDR2 SVGIG (reference sequence). CDR3 in amino acids: CASGPTSYEQYF. CDR3 nucleotides: TGTGCTAGCGGGCCTACCTCCTACGAGCAGTACTTC.

The J gene is TRBJ2-1, the V gene TRBV6-6; 12 nucleotides match TRBD2. The CDR3 is made up of 15 amino acids. Germline V CDR1 and CDR2: MNHNY, SVGAGI (reference sequence). The V segment lost 2 bases and the J segment 8 bases; nucleotides outside the gene matches: 4. CDR3 DNA: TGTGCCAGCAGTTACAGGGCTAGCGGGAGGGATGAGCAGTTCTTC. Translated: CASSYRASGRDEQFF.

The chain has TRBV6-1 and TRBJ1-2; D not certain. V lost 5 bases and J lost 8, with 12 bases in between. The CDR3 spans 12 residues. Germline V gene lookup returns CDR1 MNHNS and CDR2 SASEGT. The CDR3 nucleotides are TGTGCCAGCAGTACAATCACGGACGGCTACACCTTC. Amino acids: CASSTITDGYTF.

This chain joins TRBV15 and TRBJ2-3; 8 bases agree with TRBD2. With V trimmed by 0 bases and J by 10 bases, 6 bases remained unmatched. Per germline, CDR1 LNHNV and CDR2 YYDKDF (reference sequence). This CDR3 spans 14 amino acids. Here the CDR3 DNA reads TGTGCCACCAGCAGAGATAACGGGAGGGGGGCGCAGTATTTT. As protein: CATSRDNGRGAQYF.

The table lists this clone with a count of one. This rearrangement joins TRBV6-6 to TRBJ1-2, with 9 bases lining up with TRBD1. There are 13 residues in the CDR3. The V gene end was trimmed by 4 bases and the J gene end by 8 bases; junction bases not matched to a gene: 5. Germline V gene data show CDR1 as MNHNY and CDR2 as SVGAGI (reference sequence). CDR3 in amino acids: CASSWTGTGGYTF. CDR3 sequence (DNA): TGTGCCAGCAGTTGGACCGGGACAGGGGGCTACACCTTC.

The chain is built from TRBV11-1 and TRBJ2-3; either TRBD1 or TRBD2 may supply D (5 bases each). Germline-derived CDR1 and CDR2 are SGHAT and FQDESV (reference sequence). V lost 0 bases and J lost 3, with 10 bases in between. The CDR3 contains 15 residues. The CDR3 sequence: CASSLARGVTDTQYF. The CDR3 bases are TGTGCCAGCAGCTTAGCCAGAGGGGTAACAGATACGCAGTATTTT.

J is TRBJ2-5 and V is TRBV5-5; no firm D call. The CDR3 extends over 13 amino acids. Per the germline V gene, CDR1 is SGHKS and CDR2 is YYEKEE (reference sequence). V dropped 0 bases and J dropped 2 bases, with 5 bases sitting between them. This chain's CDR3 is CASSLGPQETQYF. As DNA, the CDR3 is TGTGCCAGCAGCTTGGGACCTCAAGAGACCCAGTACTTC.

The chain carries TRBV28 and TRBJ1-4, with a possible D match to TRBD1 (6 bases). The CDR3 has 15 amino acids. CDR1 and CDR2 from the germline V gene are MDHEN and SYDVKM. V was clipped by 10 bases and J by 7 bases, with 22 bases between them. The CDR3 DNA follows: TGTGCCACCCACCTATCGGGGGGCCTATCTGAAAAACTGTTTTTT. Protein: CATHLSGGLSEKLFF.

This sequence joins TRBV29-1 and TRBJ1-1; D not resolved. Germline CDR1 SQVTM, CDR2 ANQGSEA. Between the trimmed V and J ends, which lost 3 bases and 8 bases, there was a span of 10 bases. The CDR3 is 11 amino acids. The chain's CDR3 is CSVDRQREAFF. In DNA form, the CDR3 reads TGCAGCGTTGATCGGCAGAGAGAAGCTTTCTTT.

Remarks on this clone: One end of the junction fails to match germline, which may point to a read error. Other nucleotide sequences in the sample specify the same CDR3. The chain uses TRBV7-7 and TRBJ2-2, with a tentative D call TRBD2 (6 bases). Per germline, CDR1 SSHAT and CDR2 FNYEAQ (reference sequence). This CDR3 is built from 15 residues. The DNA for the CDR3 is TGTGCTAGCAGCGCCGGGACTGGGAACACCGGGGAGCTGTTTTTT. Amino acid sequence: CASSAGTGNTGELFF.

The chain recombines TRBV11-2 with TRBJ2-3; 9 nucleotides align to TRBD1. The junction had 16 bases not matched to a gene; V was cut back by 2 bases and J by 4 bases. This CDR3 is built from 19 residues. The germline CDR1 and CDR2 sequences are SGHAT and FQNNGV. CDR3 protein: CASSLFPTTGGILADTQYF. Written as DNA, the CDR3 is TGTGCCAGCAGCTTATTCCCTACGACAGGGGGGATTCTAGCAGATACGCAGTATTTT.

The chain recombines TRBV6-1 with TRBJ1-1; D remains ambiguous. CDR1 is MNHNS, CDR2 SASEGT, per germline. The CDR3 runs 12 residues. Trimming pared 3 bases from V and 7 bases from J, leaving 9 bases between. CDR3 region: CASSEGSGEAFF. The CDR3 nucleotides are TGTGCCAGCAGTGAGGGGTCGGGTGAAGCTTTCTTT.

The sample holds one count of this clone. The chain couples TRBV10-3 to TRBJ1-4; D may be TRBD1 (5 bases). The germline V gene encodes CDR1 ENHRY and CDR2 SYGVKD. CDR3 length: 15 amino acids. V was trimmed by 0 bases and J by 3 bases, leaving 8 bases between them. CDR3 loop: CAISESLGANEKLFF. CDR3 nucleotides: TGTGCCATCAGTGAGTCTCTAGGGGCTAATGAAAAACTGTTTTTT.

The V call is TRBV19, the J call TRBJ1-3, with TRBD1 matching 7 bases. Germline values: CDR1 LNHDA, CDR2 SQIVND (reference sequence). The CDR3 covers 15 residues. The J segment lost 4 bases and the V segment lost 5 bases, leaving 8 bases of the junction unmatched. CDR3 sequence: CASSVRPGQGNTIYF. The CDR3 DNA follows: TGTGCCAGTAGTGTCCGACCGGGACAGGGAAACACCATATATTTT.

This chain connects TRBV9 to TRBJ2-1, with 12 bases lining up with TRBD1. The CDR3 length is 15 residues. Germline CDR1 reads SGDLS; CDR2 reads YYNGEE. The V and J ends lost 4 bases and 8 bases, in that order; junction bases with no gene match: 7. The CDR3 is CASSFRDRGPDEQFF. CDR3 nucleotides: TGTGCCAGCAGCTTCCGGGACAGGGGGCCGGATGAGCAGTTCTTC.